This T cell receptor beta chain was identified in a study of PD-1 blockade in classical Hodgkin lymphoma. Findings and limits, study-wide: Patients starting nivolumab less than 1 year after ASCT had lower diversity and were excluded from later analyses. Repertoire differences lack defined causes, possibly disease activity or prior therapy. According to reports, newly diagnosed patients had lower baseline TCR diversity than healthy donors, and relapsed/refractory patients had lower baseline TCR diversity still.

Concerning this clone itself: Antigen: not known.

After removal of 6 bases from V and 0 bases from J, the junction contained 11 bases not matched to a gene. CDR3 length: 18 residues. The germline V gene encodes CDR1 MDHEN and CDR2 SYDVKM. Profiling relied on immunoSEQ multiplex PCR, and the TCRdb table lists in-frame clones only, not all of them. The repertoire holds some 30,000 clones, with about four fifths as singletons. Documented time point: cycle 4 day 1 (C4D1), after less than 7 weeks of nivolumab. All patients experienced relapse after autologous stem cell transplantation, and brentuximab vedotin exposure was variable. Sequencing was performed on peripheral blood mononuclear cells (PBMCs), taken before the fourth cycle of nivolumab. The source is a human donor with classical Hodgkin lymphoma. The chain uses TRBV28 and TRBJ2-1; 10 bases map to TRBD2. CDR3 in amino acids: CASRMGLAREGSYNEQFF. The DNA for the CDR3 is TGTGCCAGCAGGATGGGACTAGCGCGAGAGGGCTCCTACAATGAGCAGTTCTTC.